Detailed here is one TCR beta chain. Its target is unknown. The record originates from a study of CD8+ T cells in alopecia areata. General study points: Sequencing of scalp samples also captures resident alphabeta T cells of normal skin.

Germline assignment: CDR1 SQVTM and CDR2 ANQGSEA. V lost 0 bases and J 2 bases, leaving 17 bases between the germline ends. The CDR3 consists of 17 residues. Sequencing templates came from extracted RNA that was reverse transcribed into cDNA. Profiling relied on immunoSEQ multiplex PCR, and the TCRdb table lists in-frame clones only, not all of them. The table includes around 250,000 clones, roughly two thirds detected once. The material sequenced was CD4+ T cells sorted from blood, taken at week 0. The receptor was derived from a human donor with alopecia areata. The chain carries TRBV29-1 and TRBJ1-5, with TRBD1 as a possible D gene (5 bases). CDR3 sequence reads: CSVEDSPPGWGNQPQHF. CDR3 bases: TGCAGCGTTGAAGATTCCCCCCCAGGGTGGGGCAATCAGCCCCAGCATTTT.